Presented here are 7 T cell receptor beta chains from one specimen sequenced in a study of CD8 T cell repertoires and HIV-1 epitope variants. Clones were read by immunoSEQ multiplex PCR, and TCRdb kept only the in-frame ones, dropping some. The sample contains fewer than 6,500 clones, roughly two thirds of which appear only once. What these receptors recognize is not known. The sequenced sample was cultured CD8+ T cells derived from PBMCs. Receptors were obtained from a male donor with HIV.

This sequence joins TRBV2 and TRBJ1-1, with TRBD1 matching over 7 bases. This CDR3 is 15 amino acids long. V was clipped by 7 bases and J by 1 base; unmatched bases: 9. In germline, CDR1 is SNHLY, CDR2 FYNNEI. The CDR3 DNA reads as TGTGCCAGCACCCGACCCTGGACAGGGAACACTGAAGCTTTCTTT. Protein sequence: CASTRPWTGNTEAFF.

This chain joins TRBV28 and TRBJ1-1, with 12 bases lining up with TRBD1. The CDR3 spans 16 residues. Germline CDR1 and CDR2: MDHEN and SYDVKM. With 7 bases clipped from V and 1 base from J, the junction kept 7 bases outside the gene matches. This CDR3 is CASIRPGQGANTEAFF. The CDR3 nucleotides read TGTGCCAGCATTAGGCCGGGACAGGGGGCGAACACTGAAGCTTTCTTT.

The chain recombines TRBV28 with TRBJ2-7; the D is unclear. The V gene's germline CDR1 is MDHEN and CDR2 SYDVKM. V lost 3 bases and J lost 6, with 9 bases in between. The CDR3 loop spans 12 amino acids. CDR3 nucleotides: TGTGCCAGCAGTTTCCCTCAGCGCGAGCAGTACTTC. As protein: CASSFPQREQYF.

CDR3 in amino acids: CASSAPGLAPNTGELFF. The CDR3 DNA sequence: TGTGCCAGCAGCGCCCCTGGACTAGCGCCGAACACCGGGGAGCTGTTTTTT. V usage is TRBV9 and J usage is TRBJ2-2; TRBD2 agrees at 9 bases. The CDR3 extends over 17 amino acids. The germline V gene has CDR1 SGDLS and CDR2 YYNGEE. Trimming cost V 3 bases and J 0 bases; bases outside gene matches: 6.

The chain joins TRBV28 to TRBJ1-2; D is perhaps TRBD1 (6 bases). V was shortened by 3 bases and J by 7 bases, with 15 bases between the two germline ends. Germline V CDR1 and CDR2: MDHEN, SYDVKM. The length of the CDR3 is 14 residues. The CDR3, as DNA: TGTGCCAGCAGTTTCGCCGGACCCAGGGGTGGCTACACCTTC. This translates into CASSFAGPRGGYTF.

The rearrangement joins TRBV6-1 to TRBJ1-5; D is ambiguous. Trimming cost V 1 base and J 0 bases, with 7 bases left between them. The CDR3 extends over 15 amino acids. Germline lookup yields CDR1 MNHNS and CDR2 SASEGT. This chain's CDR3 is CASSEGLNSNQPQHF. CDR3 bases: TGTGCCAGCAGTGAAGGATTGAATAGCAATCAGCCCCAGCATTTT.

In this sample, this clone turned up a few times. The chain combines TRBV5-6 with TRBJ2-7; the match to TRBD1 covers 7 bases. Germline V gene data show CDR1 as SGHDT and CDR2 as YYEEEE. V shed 4 bases and J 2 bases; nucleotides not matched to a gene: 3. The CDR3 runs 13 residues. The CDR3 DNA reads as TGTGCCAGCAGCCCCGGGACAGCCTACGAGCAGTACTTC. Translating it yields CASSPGTAYEQYF.